Following are 23 T cell receptor beta chains from one sample sequenced in a study of vaccination effects on CD4 cells after COVID-19. Before sequencing took place, the ViraFEST assay used viral peptide pools to expand antigen-specific CD4+ T cells. The culture ran for 10 days before CD4+ T cells were isolated. The healthy vaccine recipients, who had no prior SARS-CoV-2 infection, showed negative nucleocapsid antibodies. These receptors lack a known antigen. Data came from immunoSEQ multiplex PCR; TCRdb stores just in-frame clones and leaves some out. The sample records approximately 50,000 clones, nearly 80% being singletons. The material sequenced was CD4+ T cells from PBMCs cultured with HCoV-OC43 spike peptides, taken before COVID-19 vaccination. Subset meaning: HCoV-OC43 spike overlapping peptide pool stimulation. These receptors were taken from a human donor who received a COVID-19 vaccine.

This chain links TRBV5-8 with TRBJ1-1; D call uncertain. Looked up from germline, CDR1 is SGHTS and CDR2 is YDEGEE. V lost 7 bases, J lost 4 bases, and 14 bases lay in between. This CDR3 region has 13 residues. CDR3 loop: CASPSGEGTEAFF. In nucleotides, the CDR3 is TGTGCCAGCCCCAGTGGGGAGGGCACTGAAGCTTTCTTT. Full variable domain (missing parts from reference TRBV5-8 and TRBJ1-1): EAGVTQSPTHLIKTRGQQATLRCSPISGHTSVYWYQQALGLGLQFLLWYDEGEERNRGNFPPRFSGRQFPNYSSELNVNALELEDSALYLCASPSGEGTEAFFGQGTRLTVV.

J is TRBJ2-5 and V is TRBV5-1, with 8 bases identical to TRBD2. In germline, CDR1 is SGHRS, CDR2 YFSETQ. Trimming at V came to 2 bases and at J to 5 bases, leaving 11 bases not matched to a gene. This CDR3 region has 16 residues. CDR3 DNA: TGCGCCAGCAGCTTCGGGGGGGCAGGGGCGGCCGAGACCCAGTACTTC. Its protein is CASSFGGAGAAETQYF.

The CDR3 is CASSLRQNTEAFF. In DNA, the CDR3 is TGTGCCAGCAGCCTAAGACAGAACACTGAAGCTTTCTTT. J is TRBJ1-1 and V is TRBV7-6; D is ambiguous. The V end lost 5 bases, the J end lost 1 base, and 8 bases lay between the germline ends. The length of the CDR3 is 13 residues. Germline-derived CDR1 and CDR2 are SGHVS and FNYEAQ.

There are a few counts of this clone. Written as DNA, the CDR3 is TGTGCCAGCAGTTATACAGGGGTCTCTGGCTACACCTTC. This encodes CASSYTGVSGYTF. The chain employs TRBV2 and TRBJ1-2, with 7 bases aligning to TRBD1. V was pared by 5 bases and J by 7 bases, with 7 bases of the junction left unmatched. This CDR3 comprises 13 residues. The germline CDR1 and CDR2 sequences are SNHLY and FYNNEI.

The J gene is TRBJ2-2, the V gene TRBV7-8, with TRBD2 matching 8 bases. This CDR3 has 16 residues. The germline CDR1 and CDR2 sequences are SGHVS and FQNEAQ. Trimming at V came to 4 bases and at J to 2 bases, leaving 6 bases not matched to a gene. The CDR3: CASSSSTSVNTGELFF. DNA for the CDR3: TGTGCCAGCAGCTCTTCGACTAGCGTTAACACCGGGGAGCTGTTTTTT.

The chain employs TRBV6-5 and TRBJ2-3, with 9 bases that match TRBD2. The CDR3 contains 16 residues. The V and J ends lost 1 base and 5 bases, in that order; junction bases with no gene match: 7. Germline values: CDR1 MNHEY, CDR2 SVGAGI. In nucleotides, the CDR3 is TGTGCCAGCAGTTACTTTCTAGCGGGGACCGTAGATACGCAGTATTTT. Its protein is CASSYFLAGTVDTQYF.

The CDR3, as DNA: TGTGCCAGCTCACCATCAGGGTTCTCCTACAATGAGCAGTTCTTC. Translated, it gives CASSPSGFSYNEQFF. The genes are TRBV18 and TRBJ2-1, with D tentatively TRBD1 (5 bases). CDR3 length: 15 amino acids. Trimming stripped 2 bases from V and 0 bases from J, with 8 bases between. Germline V gene sequence: CDR1 KGHSH, CDR2 LQKENI.

This chain joins TRBV2 and TRBJ1-3; a possible D gene is TRBD1 (5 bases). Germline V CDR1 and CDR2: SNHLY, FYNNEI. V lost 3 bases, J lost 6 bases, and 15 bases lay in between. This CDR3 comprises 15 residues. CDR3 in DNA: TGTGCCAGCAGTGACGCAGGGAGAGTCCCAAACACCATATATTTT. As protein: CASSDAGRVPNTIYF.

The chain uses TRBV5-1 and TRBJ2-5; D may be TRBD2 (5 bases). V lost 4 bases and J 1 base, leaving 14 bases between the germline ends. The length of the CDR3 is 15 residues. The germline V gene has CDR1 SGHRS and CDR2 YFSETQ. CDR3 in DNA: TGCGCCAGCAGCCCGCCGGCCGGGATCCAAGAGACCCAGTACTTC. Its protein is CASSPPAGIQETQYF.

The chain employs TRBV20-1 and TRBJ2-5; D is uncertain. Germline CDR1 DFQATT, CDR2 SNEGSKA (reference sequence). V shed 3 bases and J shed 3 bases, with 8 bases lying between them. The CDR3 length is 12 residues. CDR3 sequence reads: CSASIREETQYF. CDR3 nucleotides: TGCAGTGCTAGTATAAGAGAAGAGACCCAGTACTTC.

The chain has TRBV30 and TRBJ2-5, with TRBD2 matching over 8 bases. The CDR3 spans 13 residues. V lost 1 base and J lost 7; bases outside the gene matches: 5. Per the germline V gene, CDR1 is GTSNPN and CDR2 is SVGIG (reference sequence). The CDR3 nucleotides read TGTGCCTGGAGTGCGGGACTAGAGCGGACCCAGTACTTC. It translates to CAWSAGLERTQYF. Full variable domain (outside the CDR3, taken from reference TRBV30 and TRBJ2-5): SQTIHQWPATLVQPVGSPLSLECTVEGTSNPNLYWYRQAAGRGLQLLFYSVGIGQISSEVPQNLSASRPQDRQFILSSKKLLLSDSGFYLCAWSAGLERTQYFGPGTRLLVL.

This clone came up a few times. CDR3 loop: CASSLDLDYGYTF. CDR3 bases: TGTGCCAGCAGCTTAGATTTAGACTATGGCTACACCTTC. The rearrangement links TRBV11-2 to TRBJ1-2; no definite D call. The V end was cut by 0 bases, the J end by 3 bases, with 5 bases between. The CDR3 is 13 residues long. Germline CDR1 and CDR2: SGHAT and FQNNGV.

The genes are TRBV19 and TRBJ2-2; possible D gene TRBD1, 6 bases. V was pared by 3 bases and J by 4 bases, with 9 bases between. The CDR3 sequence is 14 residues long. Germline V lookup: CDR1 LNHDA, CDR2 SQIVND (reference sequence). The CDR3 reads CASSIEGGTGELFF. In nucleotides, the CDR3 is TGTGCCAGTAGTATCGAAGGGGGCACCGGGGAGCTGTTTTTT.

This clone was counted once. The chain couples TRBV2 to TRBJ2-1, with 12 bases matching TRBD2. The germline V gene has CDR1 SNHLY and CDR2 FYNNEI. CDR3 length: 17 residues. The V and J ends lost 5 bases and 2 bases, in that order; junction bases with no gene match: 7. In DNA form, the CDR3 reads TGTGCCAGCAGTTCCTCTAGCGGGGGGGCTGCCTACAATGAGCAGTTCTTC. Residues: CASSSSSGGAAYNEQFF.

V is TRBV5-1 and J is TRBJ2-3, with 12 bases lining up with TRBD2. Germline assignment: CDR1 SGHRS and CDR2 YFSETQ. The junction had 9 bases not matched to a gene; V was cut back by 4 bases and J by 6 bases. The CDR3 runs 16 residues. The CDR3 spells CASSLPSGGGQDTQYF. CDR3 sequence (DNA): TGCGCCAGCAGCCTCCCTAGCGGGGGGGGGCAGGATACGCAGTATTTT.

The V call is TRBV6-6, the J call TRBJ1-4; TRBD1 matches at 11 bases. The CDR3 has 15 amino acids. V lost 3 bases and J lost 7; bases outside the gene matches: 4. The germline CDR1 and CDR2 sequences are MNHNY and SVGAGI (reference sequence). The CDR3 nucleotides read TGTGCCAGCAGTTATAAGGGGACAGGGGGTGAAAAACTGTTTTTT. This codes for CASSYKGTGGEKLFF.

Comment on this clone: A read error may account for a junction end that differs from germline. The rearrangement joins TRBV6-2 or TRBV6-3 to TRBJ2-1, with 8 bases fitting TRBD1. The CDR3 contains 15 residues. Germline loops: CDR1 MNHEY, CDR2 SVGEGT. The CDR3 bases are TGTGCCAGCAGTTCCCACGGACAGGGTACCGTTCACGAGATCTTC. This translates into CASSSHGQGTVHEIF.

The CDR3 spells CASSPGQNSNQPQHF. The CDR3 DNA is TGTGCCAGCTCACCGGGCCAAAATAGCAATCAGCCCCAGCATTTT. The chain links TRBV18 to TRBJ1-5; D gene ambiguous. V dropped 3 bases and J dropped 0 bases, with 9 bases sitting between them. Looked up from germline, CDR1 is KGHSH and CDR2 is LQKENI. This CDR3 comprises 15 residues.

V usage is TRBV5-4 and J usage is TRBJ1-2; weak D call: TRBD1 (6 bases). Germline assignment: CDR1 SGHNT and CDR2 YYREEE (reference sequence). V was trimmed by 4 bases and J by 4 bases, leaving 20 bases between them. The CDR3 consists of 16 residues. The DNA for the CDR3 is TGTGCCAGCAGCCCGCCCACCACCGGGACAATCTATGGCTACACCTTC. Translated, it gives CASSPPTTGTIYGYTF.

The chain uses TRBV7-2 and TRBJ2-1; TRBD1 might be the D (5 bases). CDR3 length: 15 amino acids. CDR1 is SGHTA and CDR2 is FQGNSA in the germline V gene. Trimming removed 3 bases at V and 9 bases at J, with 18 bases between. CDR3 in DNA: TGTGCCAGCAGCTTTAGGGGCCAGGGTGGAAGTGAGCAGTTCTTC. It translates to CASSFRGQGGSEQFF.

The chain has TRBV5-1 and TRBJ2-7; D ambiguous. Per the germline V gene, CDR1 is SGHRS and CDR2 is YFSETQ. V lost 0 bases and J lost 5, with 21 bases in between. This CDR3 comprises 17 residues. The CDR3 nucleotides read TGCGCCAGCAGCTTGGCCATTAGGACCGCTCCCGGCCACGAGCAGTACGTC. Translated, it gives CASSLAIRTAPGHEQYV.

The genes are TRBV5-4 and TRBJ2-4; D might be TRBD1 (6 bases). V dropped 2 bases and J dropped 2 bases, with 11 bases sitting between them. The CDR3 consists of 15 residues. Germline CDR1 and CDR2: SGHNT and YYREEE (reference sequence). The CDR3 spells CASSLGQGSKNIQYF. The CDR3 DNA is TGTGCCAGCAGCTTAGGTCAGGGGTCCAAAAACATTCAGTACTTC.

The chain uses TRBV15 and TRBJ2-4; D is undetermined. Trimming removed 6 bases from V and 0 bases from J, with 6 bases in between. The germline V gene has CDR1 LNHNV and CDR2 YYDKDF (reference sequence). The CDR3 extends over 13 amino acids. The CDR3 DNA is TGTGCCACCAGGGTCTTAGCCAAAAACATTCAGTACTTC. Its protein is CATRVLAKNIQYF.